What follows are 6 T cell receptor beta chains derived from one specimen sequenced in a study of identical twins. TCRdb reprocessed the 5' RACE reads via MiXCR and lists one record per CDR3 protein. Counted here are 200,000 to 250,000 distinct CDR3 sequences, 7.5% occurring once; the ten biggest clones make up 1.5% to 2.5%. These same data were also listed under a study on yellow fever vaccine responses in identical twins.

The specimen was memory (CD45RO+) T cells sorted from blood. These receptors were taken from a woman younger than 35 in good health.

Ten or more counts support this clonotype. The genes are TRBV9 and TRBJ1-1; D not resolved. This CDR3 spans 15 amino acids. The V gene's germline CDR1 is SGDLS and CDR2 YYNGEE. Trimming took off 0 bases at V and 1 base at J, with 10 bases between the two ends. CDR3 residues: CASSVGAVSNTEAFF. In nucleotides, the CDR3 is TGTGCCAGCAGCGTAGGAGCAGTTTCGAACACTGAAGCTTTCTTT.

This clonotype has only one observation. The V call is TRBV30, the J call TRBJ2-7; D is uncertain. This CDR3 has 13 residues. CDR1 and CDR2 (germline): GTSNPN, SVGIG (reference sequence). Between the trimmed V and J ends, which lost 0 bases and 6 bases, there was a span of 12 bases. The CDR3 loop reads CAWSVRQVGEQYF. The CDR3 region has the DNA TGTGCCTGGAGTGTAAGGCAGGTCGGCGAGCAGTACTTC.

This clonotype has only a few counts. V gene TRBV6-2 or TRBV6-3 combines with J gene TRBJ2-3; D may be TRBD2 (6 bases). V shed 4 bases and J shed 5 bases, with 16 bases lying between them. This CDR3 region has 15 residues. Germline V gives CDR1 MNHEY, CDR2 SVGEGT. The CDR3 protein is CASSSWDSKEDTQYF. CDR3 sequence (DNA): TGTGCCAGCAGTTCCTGGGACTCAAAAGAAGATACGCAGTATTTT.

The V gene is TRBV6-5, the J gene TRBJ2-2; TRBD1 matches at 9 bases. Trimming at V came to 2 bases and at J to 2 bases, leaving 3 bases not matched to a gene. The CDR3 consists of 16 residues. The V gene's germline CDR1 is MNHEY and CDR2 SVGAGI. Written as DNA, the CDR3 is TGTGCCAGCAGTTACGTGACAGGGGGTAACACCGGGGAGCTGTTTTTT. Its protein product is CASSYVTGGNTGELFF.

This clonotype was counted only a few times. The J gene is TRBJ2-1, the V gene TRBV5-4; 9 bases map to TRBD1. The germline CDR1 and CDR2 sequences are SGHNT and YYREEE (reference sequence). V gave up 0 bases and J gave up 7 bases; unmatched junction bases: 5. The length of the CDR3 is 15 residues. The CDR3 DNA is TGTGCCAGCAGCTTGGCTACAGGGGGCCGGAATGAGCAGTTCTTC. It translates to CASSLATGGRNEQFF.

This clonotype was seen only a few times. The chain uses TRBV27 and TRBJ2-2; D call uncertain. CDR1 is MNHEY, CDR2 SMNVEV, per germline (reference sequence). The CDR3 totals 17 residues. Trimming cost V 2 bases and J 1 base, with 14 bases left between them. The CDR3, as DNA: TGTGCCAGCAGTTTACGTTTGGTGGGTTGGAACACCGGGGAGCTGTTTTTT. It yields the protein CASSLRLVGWNTGELFF.